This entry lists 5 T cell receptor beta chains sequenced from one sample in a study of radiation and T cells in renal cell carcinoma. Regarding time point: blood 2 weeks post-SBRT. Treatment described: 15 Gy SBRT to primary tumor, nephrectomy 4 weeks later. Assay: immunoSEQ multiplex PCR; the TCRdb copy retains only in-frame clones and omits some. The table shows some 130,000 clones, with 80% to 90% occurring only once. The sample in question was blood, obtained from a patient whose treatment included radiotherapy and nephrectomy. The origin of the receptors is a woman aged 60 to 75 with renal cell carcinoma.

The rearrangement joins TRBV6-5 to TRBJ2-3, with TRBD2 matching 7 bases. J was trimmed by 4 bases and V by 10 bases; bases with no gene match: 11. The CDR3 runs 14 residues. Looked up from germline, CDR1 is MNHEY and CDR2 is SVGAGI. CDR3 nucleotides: TGTGCCACCCGAGCGGGGCCCGCCCCAGATACGCAGTATTTT. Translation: CATRAGPAPDTQYF.

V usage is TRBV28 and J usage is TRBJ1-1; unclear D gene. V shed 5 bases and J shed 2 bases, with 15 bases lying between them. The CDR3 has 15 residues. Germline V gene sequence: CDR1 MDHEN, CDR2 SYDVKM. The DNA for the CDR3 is TGTGCCAGCAGTACCCGGACGGCTGGAAACACTGAAGCTTTCTTT. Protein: CASSTRTAGNTEAFF.

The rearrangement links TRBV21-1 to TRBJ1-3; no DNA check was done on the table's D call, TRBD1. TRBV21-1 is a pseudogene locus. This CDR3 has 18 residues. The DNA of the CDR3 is TGTGCCAGCAGCAAAGTGTTCGGACAGGAGATCTCTGGAAACACCATATATTTT. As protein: CASSKVFGQEISGNTIYF.

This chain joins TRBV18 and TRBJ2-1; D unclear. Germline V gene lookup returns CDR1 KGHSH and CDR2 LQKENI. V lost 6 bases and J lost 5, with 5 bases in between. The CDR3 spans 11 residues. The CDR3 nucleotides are TGTGCCAGCTCGGCCAACAATGAGCAGTTCTTC. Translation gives CASSANNEQFF.

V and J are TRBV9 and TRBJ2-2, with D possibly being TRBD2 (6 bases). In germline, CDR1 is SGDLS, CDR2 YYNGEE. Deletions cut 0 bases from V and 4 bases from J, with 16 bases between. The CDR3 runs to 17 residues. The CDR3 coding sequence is TGTGCCAGCAGCGTAGTTAATTGGGCGGGGCTCACCGGGGAGCTGTTTTTT. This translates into CASSVVNWAGLTGELFF.